This T cell receptor (beta chain) was found in a study of shared clonotypes between healthy human individuals. Germline loops: CDR1 LNHDA, CDR2 SQIVND (reference sequence). The CDR3 has 16 amino acids. V was clipped by 5 bases and J by 5 bases, with 21 bases between them. Around 220 ng DNA, approximately 31,000 T cell genomes, went into each sorted-subset replicate PCR. Profiling relied on immunoSEQ multiplex PCR, and the TCRdb table lists in-frame clones only, not all of them. The data contain 2 million to 3 million clones, around 90% of them seen just once; the ten biggest clones take up about 0.13%. The donors were adults (healthy and HIV-negative) with no recent acute infections or vaccinations. Every donor, a Caucasian adult, lived in Nashville, Tennessee. A CD45RA+ naive subset and a CD45RA-negative memory subset were split from CD4+ cells.

Sequenced input: naive CD4+ T cells sorted from blood. Subset of the sample: CD45RA+ positively selected. This receptor was obtained from a man aged 18 to 30 in good health. The chain has TRBV19 and TRBJ2-5; D may be TRBD2 (5 bases). Here the CDR3 DNA reads TGTGCCAGTAGTCCGTCGCGGGCCTCAACCAGGGAGACCCAGTACTTC. Translated: CASSPSRASTRETQYF.